The rows below give T cell receptor beta chains drawn from one sample of a study of human T cells and chemical hapten exposure. TCRdb re-analysed the RACE reads in MiXCR, keeping a single row per CDR3 protein. The sample includes around 380,000 distinct CDR3 sequences, around 5.5% of them seen just once. Sequences were derived from whole blood, sampled in connection with sensitization to the hapten diphenylcyclopropenone (DPC). The receptors originated from a woman in her late teens or twenties with alopecia areata. Some clones in this sample may be carry-over from other donors' samples. The CDR3 runs from the conserved cysteine through the conserved F or W. The order of the fields is V gene, J gene, D gene, clone size, CDR3 DNA, CDR3 protein. A D gene is named only where the DNA matches it firmly. Expanded clones get a size class; other rows say once, few or many, or leave the size out.

V: TRBV28; J: TRBJ2-7; D: TRBD2; size: many; DNA: TGTGCCAGCCGTAGCGGGGGGAGCTCCTACGAGCAGTACTTC; CDR3: CASRSGGSSYEQYF
V: TRBV4-1; J: TRBJ1-1; D: TRBD1; size: NA; DNA: TGCGCCAGCAGCCAATGGACAGGGGGGGACCAGGAAGCTTTCTTT; CDR3: CASSQWTGGDQEAFF
V: TRBV12-3/TRBV12-4; J: TRBJ1-5; D: NA; size: few; DNA: TGTGCCAGCAGTACACCGGGAGGGGCCGACCAGCCCCAGCATTTT; CDR3: CASSTPGGADQPQHF
V: TRBV20-1; J: TRBJ2-6; D: TRBD2; size: many; DNA: TGCAGTGCTAGGCTAGCGGGGGCTACTAGCTCTGGGGCCAACGTCCTGACTTTC; CDR3: CSARLAGATSSGANVLTF
V: TRBV27; J: TRBJ1-6; D: NA; size: many; DNA: TGTGCCAGCAGTGGGGCCGGGAACTATAATTCACCCCTCCACTTT; CDR3: CASSGAGNYNSPLHF
V: TRBV3-1; J: TRBJ1-1; D: TRBD1; size: few; DNA: TGTGCCAGCAGCCAAGCCCGGGACAGGGGTGACACTGAAGCTTTCTTT; CDR3: CASSQARDRGDTEAFF
V: TRBV27; J: TRBJ2-1; D: TRBD2; size: few; DNA: TGTGCCAGCTCCTCCCCGACTAGCGGGGGACCCAATGAGCAGTTCTTC; CDR3: CASSSPTSGGPNEQFF
V: TRBV7-2; J: TRBJ1-2; D: NA; size: NA; DNA: TGTGCCAGCAGCTTAGGGGGTCCTCTAAACTATGGCTACACCTTC; CDR3: CASSLGGPLNYGYTF
V: TRBV12-3/TRBV12-4; J: TRBJ1-1; D: NA; size: many; DNA: TGTGCCAGCAGTTTTAATGAAGCTTTCTTT; CDR3: CASSFNEAFF
V: TRBV7-2; J: TRBJ1-3; D: NA; size: NA; DNA: TGTGCCAGCAGCTTAGGGCAGAGGACTATATATTTT; CDR3: CASSLGQRTIYF
V: TRBV12-3/TRBV12-4; J: TRBJ1-1; D: NA; size: many; DNA: TGTGCCAGCAGTTTAGGGACAGTTGAAGCTTTCTTT; CDR3: CASSLGTVEAFF
V: TRBV6-5; J: TRBJ1-4; D: NA; size: NA; DNA: TGTGCCAGCAGCCCCACGCCAACTAATGAAAAACTGTTTTTT; CDR3: CASSPTPTNEKLFF
V: TRBV20-1; J: TRBJ2-1; D: NA; size: many; DNA: TGCAGTGCTAGCCCCCCCCGCAATGAGCAGTTCTTC; CDR3: CSASPPRNEQFF
V: TRBV6-1; J: TRBJ2-7; D: NA; size: many; DNA: TGTGCCACCAAGCCCCCCGCAGGTACCTACGAGCAGTACTTC; CDR3: CATKPPAGTYEQYF
V: TRBV29-1; J: TRBJ1-2; D: NA; size: few; DNA: TGCAGCGCTCCGACGGACGAGGGAGCCGGCTACACCTTC; CDR3: CSAPTDEGAGYTF
V: TRBV25-1; J: TRBJ2-7; D: NA; size: many; DNA: TGTGCCAGCAGTGAATTGGGGGGGGGCCTCTACGAGCAGTACTTC; CDR3: CASSELGGGLYEQYF
V: TRBV5-5; J: TRBJ1-1; D: NA; size: few; DNA: TGTGCCAGCAGCTTCTTGCCCAGGGATACTGAAGCTTTCTTT; CDR3: CASSFLPRDTEAFF
V: TRBV7-2; J: TRBJ1-1; D: NA; size: few; DNA: TGTGCCAGCAGCCCCCGAAGGGGGTACGCTGAAGCTTTCTTT; CDR3: CASSPRRGYAEAFF
V: TRBV20-1; J: TRBJ1-1; D: NA; size: NA; DNA: TGCAGTGCTAGGATAGTTCTGGAGGTAAACACTGAAGCTTTCTTT; CDR3: CSARIVLEVNTEAFF
V: TRBV20-1; J: TRBJ2-1; D: TRBD1; size: many; DNA: TGCAGTGCTAGAGATCCCAGGGGGAACGATGAGCAGTTCTTC; CDR3: CSARDPRGNDEQFF
V: TRBV29-1; J: TRBJ2-2; D: NA; size: NA; DNA: TGCAGCGTTGTAGTCTCGAACACCGGGGAGCTGTTTTTT; CDR3: CSVVVSNTGELFF
V: TRBV7-9; J: TRBJ1-2; D: TRBD1; size: NA; DNA: TGTGCCAGCAGCGGACACAGGGGGCCGAACTATGGCTACACCTTC; CDR3: CASSGHRGPNYGYTF
V: TRBV12-3/TRBV12-4; J: TRBJ1-1; D: TRBD1; size: NA; DNA: TGTGCCAGCAGTAGGACAGGGGGCATGGTCCGGGAAGCTTTCTTT; CDR3: CASSRTGGMVREAFF
V: TRBV5-1; J: TRBJ1-1; D: TRBD1; size: NA; DNA: TGCGCCAGCAGCCGGGGACAGACGAACACTGAAGCTTTCTTT; CDR3: CASSRGQTNTEAFF
V: TRBV12-3/TRBV12-4; J: TRBJ1-5; D: NA; size: many; DNA: TGTGCCAGCAGTTTAGATAGCAATCAGCCCCAGCATTTT; CDR3: CASSLDSNQPQHF
V: TRBV5-1; J: TRBJ1-3; D: NA; size: NA; DNA: TGCGCCAGCAGCTTGAGGGGTGACCCTGGAAACACCATATATTTT; CDR3: CASSLRGDPGNTIYF
V: TRBV7-8; J: TRBJ2-3; D: NA; size: few; DNA: TGTGCCAGCAGCCCCGAGGCCCGGGGGGCCACAGATACGCAGTATTTT; CDR3: CASSPEARGATDTQYF